These T cell receptor beta chains were read from a single sample in a study of blood T cell repertoires in COVID-19. Clones were sequenced by immunoSEQ multiplex PCR, and TCRdb holds only the in-frame ones, with some missing. The sample lists nearly 200,000 clones; approximately 84% were seen once. The source material was peripheral blood. These receptors came from an older woman with active or convalescent COVID-19. The CDR3 runs from the conserved cysteine through the conserved F or W. D genes are given only for firm matches. Only some rows state a clone size, as once, few, many or a class for expanded clones.

j_call | clone_size | v_call | d_call | cdr3_nt | cdr3_aa
TRBJ2-7 | - | TRBV20-1 | TRBD2 | TGCAGTGCTAGTAGCGGGACTTTGAATTACGAGCAGTACTTC | CSASSGTLNYEQYF
TRBJ1-6 | - | TRBV3-1/TRBV3-2 | - | TGTGCCAGCAGCCAAGATCCGAACGAGGGGGCCCTCCACTTT | CASSQDPNEGALHF
TRBJ2-1 | - | TRBV27 | - | TGTGCCAGTAATTACCCGGGAAGGCAGTTCTTC | CASNYPGRQFF
TRBJ2-4 | - | TRBV5-4 | - | TGTGCCAGCAGCTTGTGGAAGGGGGACATTCAGTACTTC | CASSLWKGDIQYF
TRBJ2-5 | - | TRBV28 | TRBD2 | TGTGCCAGCAGTTCCCTCGTGCGGGAGGGCCTGGAGACCCAGTACTTC | CASSSLVREGLETQYF
TRBJ2-1 | - | TRBV3-1/TRBV3-2 | TRBD2 | TGTGCCAGCAGCCAAGATGGTTTTGGACTAGCGGGAGTAAGGAATGAGCAGTTCTTC | CASSQDGFGLAGVRNEQFF
TRBJ1-1 | - | TRBV19 | - | TGTGCCAGTAAGGACAGATTGAACACTGAAGCTTTCTTT | CASKDRLNTEAFF
TRBJ1-1 | - | TRBV5-1 | TRBD1 | TGCGCCAGCAGCTTGTTTGCACAGGGGATGGTGAACACTGAAGCTTTCTTT | CASSLFAQGMVNTEAFF
TRBJ1-1 | - | TRBV29-1 | TRBD1 | TGCAGCGTTGAATCCGGACAGGGAGGGACTGAAGCTTTCTTT | CSVESGQGGTEAFF
TRBJ2-1 | - | TRBV5-4 | TRBD2 | TGTGCCAGCAGCGGAGCCGGGACTAGGTTAGGGAATGAGCAGTTCTTC | CASSGAGTRLGNEQFF
TRBJ2-7 | once | TRBV10-3 | - | TGTGCCATCAGTGAGCCCCCGGCAGGGAGGTACGAGCAGTACTTC | CAISEPPAGRYEQYF
TRBJ2-7 | once | TRBV5-1 | - | TGCGCCAGCAGCTTGCTACAGTTCGGCAGGCACGAGCAGTACTTC | CASSLLQFGRHEQYF
TRBJ2-7 | - | TRBV5-1 | - | TGCGCCAGCAGCCCGGCCCTCGGACATGGGGACGAGCAGTACTTC | CASSPALGHGDEQYF
TRBJ1-1 | - | TRBV4-1 | - | TGCGCCAGCAGCCAAGAGGAGCGGGGAGCAGCTTTCTTT | CASSQEERGAAFF
TRBJ2-3 | once | TRBV5-4 | TRBD1 | TGTGCCAGCAGTACGACAGGGGGAAAAGATACGCAGTATTTT | CASSTTGGKDTQYF
TRBJ1-2 | - | TRBV19 | - | TGTGCCAGTGGTGGGGGGATCGTCTATGGCTACACCTTC | CASGGGIVYGYTF
TRBJ1-2 | - | TRBV7-9 | - | TGTGCCAGCAGCTTATACCAGTTACGCTTC | CASSLYQLRF
TRBJ2-1 | - | TRBV7-6 | - | TGTGCCAGCAGCGCCGGGACTTCCTCCTACAATGAGCAGTTCTTC | CASSAGTSSYNEQFF
TRBJ1-1 | - | TRBV7-2 | - | TGTGCCAGCAGCCCTTACTTGAACACTGAAGCTTTCTTT | CASSPYLNTEAFF
TRBJ1-2 | - | TRBV28 | TRBD1 | TGTGCCAGCAGATCCGGGACAGGGACGGTCTATGGCTACACCTTC | CASRSGTGTVYGYTF